This T cell receptor (beta chain) originates from a study of blood T cell repertoires in COVID-19. Background on the study: Material from acute and convalescent COVID-19 was sourced from the United States, Italy and Spain. PBMCs, B-cell-depleted T cells, or T cells were the source of the cDNA or gDNA that made up the material.

As handled by the study authors: Amplification with reference gene primers provided the estimates of nucleated cell counts. Clones were sequenced by immunoSEQ multiplex PCR, and TCRdb holds only the in-frame ones, with some missing. Clonal size and the V and J genes are those of that table, whereas D and trimming came from the DNA. The data hold 20,000 or so clones, with approximately 88% observed a single time. The CDR3 has 14 residues. CDR1 is GTSNPN and CDR2 is SVGIG in the germline V gene (reference sequence). V lost 0 bases to trimming and J lost 6 bases; unmatched junction nucleotides: 5. The receptor was derived from a human donor in a cohort sampled during active COVID-19. V is TRBV30 and J is TRBJ1-5, with 7 positions matching TRBD1. Sequences were obtained from peripheral blood. The CDR3 region is CAWSVGTESQPQHF. For the CDR3, the DNA is TGTGCCTGGAGTGTAGGGACAGAGAGTCAGCCCCAGCATTTT. Variable domain in full (rest from reference TRBV30 and TRBJ1-5): SQTIHQWPATLVQPVGSPLSLECTVEGTSNPNLYWYRQAAGRGLQLLFYSVGIGQISSEVPQNLSASRPQDRQFILSSKKLLLSDSGFYLCAWSVGTESQPQHFGDGTRLSIL.